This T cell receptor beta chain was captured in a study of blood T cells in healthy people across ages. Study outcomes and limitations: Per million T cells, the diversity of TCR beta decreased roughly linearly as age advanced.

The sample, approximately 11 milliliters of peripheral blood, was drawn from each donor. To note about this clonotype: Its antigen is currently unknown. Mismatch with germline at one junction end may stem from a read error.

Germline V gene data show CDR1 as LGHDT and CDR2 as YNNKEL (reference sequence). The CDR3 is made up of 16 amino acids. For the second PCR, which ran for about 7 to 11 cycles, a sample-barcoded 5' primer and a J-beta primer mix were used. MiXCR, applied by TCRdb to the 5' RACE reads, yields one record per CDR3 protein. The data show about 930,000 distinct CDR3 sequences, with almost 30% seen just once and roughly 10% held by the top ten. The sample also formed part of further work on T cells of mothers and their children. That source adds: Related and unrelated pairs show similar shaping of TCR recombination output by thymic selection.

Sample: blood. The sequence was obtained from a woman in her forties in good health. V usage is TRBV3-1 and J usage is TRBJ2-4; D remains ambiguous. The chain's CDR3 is CACSQEILLAKNIQYF. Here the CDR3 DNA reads TGTGCCTGCAGCCAAGAGATTCTTCTAGCCAAAAACATTCAGTACTTC.